Below, 13 T cell receptor beta chains from the same sample are listed, as sequenced in a study of cytomegalovirus exposure and HLA in healthy donors. This PCR relied on a set of 60 Vbeta primers and 13 Jbeta primers. Clones were read by immunoSEQ multiplex PCR, and TCRdb kept only the in-frame ones, dropping some. The sample carries about 70,000 clones, 74% recorded once. The sequenced sample was PBMCs. These receptors were collected from a human donor in good health.

The rearrangement uses TRBV6-5 and TRBJ2-5, with a weak D call TRBD1 (6 bases). The CDR3 totals 15 residues. Germline values: CDR1 MNHEY, CDR2 SVGAGI. V lost 6 bases, J lost 1 base, and 15 bases lay in between. The CDR3 nucleotides read TGTGCCAGCAGAAAAACTTGGACAGCCCAAGAGACCCAGTACTTC. Protein sequence: CASRKTWTAQETQYF.

The V gene is TRBV5-1, the J gene TRBJ2-1; 12 nucleotides align to TRBD2. The CDR3 has 16 residues. V lost 1 base to trimming and J lost 6 bases; unmatched junction nucleotides: 5. Germline CDR1 SGHRS, CDR2 YFSETQ. CDR3 protein: CASSLRPSGRGNEQFF. DNA of the CDR3: TGCGCCAGCAGCTTGAGGCCTAGCGGGAGGGGCAATGAGCAGTTCTTC.

As DNA, the CDR3 is TGTGCCAGCACCCTTCAAGAGGGATCGAGTCAGCCCCAGCATTTT. Translating it yields CASTLQEGSSQPQHF. The chain combines TRBV6-1 with TRBJ1-5; D uncertain. The CDR3 extends over 15 amino acids. Per the germline V gene, CDR1 is MNHNS and CDR2 is SASEGT. Trimming stripped 7 bases from V and 6 bases from J, with 19 bases between.

V usage is TRBV19 and J usage is TRBJ2-7; D possibly corresponds to TRBD1 (6 bases). The CDR3 loop spans 16 amino acids. Trimming stripped 0 bases from V and 2 bases from J, with 14 bases between. The germline V gene has CDR1 LNHDA and CDR2 SQIVND (reference sequence). The CDR3, as DNA: TGTGCCAGTAGTATAGAGGGGACAACCGCCACCTACGAGCAGTACTTC. Amino acid sequence: CASSIEGTTATYEQYF.

The CDR3, as DNA: TGTGCCAGCAGCCGAAGGGGGACGGAAGAGCAGTACTTC. Translated: CASSRRGTEEQYF. This chain links TRBV9 with TRBJ2-7; tentative D call: TRBD1 (6 bases). Germline-derived CDR1 and CDR2 are SGDLS and YYNGEE. CDR3 length equals 13 residues. Trimming removed 4 bases at V and 7 bases at J, with 15 bases between.

In its sample, this clone was seen once. The gene calls are TRBV29-1 and TRBJ2-7, with a weak D call TRBD2 (5 bases). The V gene lost 3 bases and the J gene lost 2 bases, with 8 bases spanning the gap. The CDR3 contains 12 residues. Germline CDR1 SQVTM, CDR2 ANQGSEA. The CDR3, as DNA: TGCAGCGTTGAGGTCGGGACCTACGAGCAGTACTTC. Translating gives CSVEVGTYEQYF.

The chain couples TRBV19 to TRBJ1-5; 7 nucleotides agree with TRBD1. CDR3 length equals 18 residues. Germline V gives CDR1 LNHDA, CDR2 SQIVND (reference sequence). V trimming: 3 bases; J trimming: 0 bases; junction bases outside the gene matches: 11. This CDR3 is CASSITGADFGSNQPQHF. The CDR3 nucleotides read TGTGCCAGTAGTATCACAGGGGCGGATTTCGGTAGCAATCAGCCCCAGCATTTT.

The chain combines TRBV7-8 with TRBJ2-7, with 8 bases fitting TRBD1. Germline V gene lookup returns CDR1 SGHVS and CDR2 FQNEAQ. The V segment lost 4 bases and the J segment 13 bases; nucleotides outside the gene matches: 9. The CDR3 runs 12 residues. CDR3 loop: CASSYAGQAIYF. CDR3 DNA sequence: TGTGCCAGCAGCTACGCGGGACAGGCGATTTACTTC.

The genes are TRBV28 and TRBJ2-3; TRBD1 is a possible D gene (5 bases). The germline gives CDR1 MDHEN, CDR2 SYDVKM. Trimming pared 4 bases from V and 6 bases from J, leaving 17 bases between. The CDR3 consists of 15 residues. CDR3 sequence reads: CASSSSWVRDDTQYF. The CDR3 nucleotides are TGTGCCAGCAGTTCCTCGTGGGTCAGGGATGATACGCAGTATTTT.

The chain recombines TRBV30 with TRBJ2-6, with D hard to call. The CDR3 has 13 residues. Germline CDR1 GTSNPN, CDR2 SVGIG (reference sequence). The CDR3 DNA is TGTGGATACGCGTCCTCTGGGGCCAACGTCCTGACTTTC. Protein sequence: CGYASSGANVLTF. The entire variable domain, with the rest obtained from reference TRBV30 and TRBJ2-6, is as follows: SQTIHQWPATLVQPVGSPLSLECTVEGTSNPNLYWYRQAAGRGLQLLFYSVGIGQISSEVPQNLSASRPQDRQFILSSKKLLLSDSGFYLCGYASSGANVLTFGAGSRLTVL.

The rearrangement joins TRBV9 to TRBJ2-3; D gene ambiguous. The germline CDR1 and CDR2 sequences are SGDLS and YYNGEE. The CDR3 totals 15 residues. Trimming cost V 0 bases and J 1 base, with 9 bases left between them. This CDR3 is CASSVGVSGTDTQYF. For the CDR3, the DNA is TGTGCCAGCAGCGTAGGAGTGAGCGGCACAGATACGCAGTATTTT.

In its sample, this clone was seen once. The chain uses TRBV7-9 and TRBJ2-7, with 10 bases matching TRBD1. The ends lost 6 bases at V and 5 bases at J; junction bases unmatched: 10. Germline V gene data show CDR1 as SEHNR and CDR2 as FQNEAQ (reference sequence). The CDR3 runs to 15 residues. CDR3 in amino acids: CASSPPGQGSHEQYF. In DNA, the CDR3 is TGTGCCAGCAGTCCTCCGGGACAGGGGTCTCACGAGCAGTACTTC.

J is TRBJ2-5 and V is TRBV7-2, with a tentative D call TRBD1 (7 bases). V dropped 5 bases and J dropped 4 bases, with 17 bases sitting between them. Per germline, CDR1 SGHTA and CDR2 FQGNSA. This CDR3 is 15 amino acids long. The CDR3 sequence: CASSPSRQGGETQYF. As DNA, the CDR3 is TGTGCCAGCAGCCCATCTCGCCAGGGGGGAGAGACCCAGTACTTC. Based on the CDR3 plus reference TRBV7-2 and TRBJ2-5, the full variable domain is GAGVSQSPSNKVTEKGKDVELRCDPISGHTALYWYRQSLGQGLEFLIYFQGNSAPDKSGLPSDRFSAERTGGSVSTLTIQRTQQEDSAVYLCASSPSRQGGETQYFGPGTRLLVL.